A selection of T cell receptor beta chains follows, all from one sample in a study of blood T cell repertoires in COVID-19. Produced via immunoSEQ multiplex PCR; TCRdb's table is partial and in-frame only. The table shows about 250,000 clones, with 70% to 90% occurring only once. Sequencing input: peripheral blood. The receptors here all came from a young woman with COVID-19, enrolled during active disease. Each CDR3 is given with its conserved first and last residue. A D gene is named only where the DNA matches it firmly. Size values are once, few and many counts, or a class for expanded clones, and some rows have none.

J: TRBJ1-2; size: .; V: TRBV28; D: .; CDR3: CASTSYSNYGYTF; DNA: TGTGCCAGCACCAGTTACAGTAACTATGGCTACACCTTC
J: TRBJ2-4; size: .; V: TRBV19; D: .; CDR3: CASTRQGGNIQYF; DNA: TGTGCCAGTACCCGGCAGGGAGGAAACATTCAGTACTTC
J: TRBJ2-7; size: .; V: TRBV10-2; D: .; CDR3: CASTPGNYEQYF; DNA: TGCGCCAGCACCCCGGGGAACTACGAGCAGTACTTC
J: TRBJ2-1; size: .; V: TRBV27; D: TRBD1; CDR3: CASSYTGGAYNEQFF; DNA: TGTGCCAGCAGTTATACAGGGGGCGCATACAATGAGCAGTTCTTC
J: TRBJ1-1; size: .; V: TRBV6-5; D: .; CDR3: CASQGLGNTEAFF; DNA: TGTGCCAGCCAGGGACTGGGGAACACTGAAGCTTTCTTT
J: TRBJ1-5; size: .; V: TRBV6-1; D: .; CDR3: CASSEGLRRSNQPQHF; DNA: TGTGCCAGCAGTGAAGGCCTGCGGCGGAGCAATCAGCCCCAGCATTTT
J: TRBJ1-2; size: .; V: TRBV7-9; D: .; CDR3: CASSRQGYGYTF; DNA: TGTGCCAGCAGTCGGCAGGGCTATGGCTACACCTTC
J: TRBJ1-5; size: .; V: TRBV28; D: .; CDR3: CASSSTGHSNQPQHF; DNA: TGTGCCAGCAGTTCCACAGGGCATAGCAATCAGCCCCAGCATTTT
J: TRBJ2-1; size: .; V: TRBV18; D: TRBD2; CDR3: CASSSRGAGTSTNEQFF; DNA: TGTGCCAGCTCATCAAGAGGAGCCGGGACTAGTACGAATGAGCAGTTCTTC
J: TRBJ1-2; size: .; V: TRBV2; D: .; CDR3: CASSPSGGVYTF; DNA: TGTGCCAGCAGCCCCTCGGGGGGTGTCTACACCTTC
J: TRBJ1-6; size: .; V: TRBV5-5; D: .; CDR3: CASSLGLRNSPLHF; DNA: TGTGCCAGCAGCTTGGGGCTCCGCAATTCACCCCTCCACTTT
J: TRBJ2-3; size: .; V: TRBV7-9; D: TRBD2; CDR3: CASSLPEGTIYTQYF; DNA: TGTGCCAGCAGCTTACCCGAGGGGACTATTTATACGCAGTATTTT
J: TRBJ1-4; size: .; V: TRBV20-1; D: .; CDR3: CSAGAGEKLFF; DNA: TGCAGTGCCGGCGCGGGGGAAAAACTGTTTTTT
J: TRBJ2-1; size: .; V: TRBV11-3; D: .; CDR3: CASSLDGSLEGYNEQFF; DNA: TGTGCCAGCAGCTTAGATGGGTCCCTAGAGGGCTACAATGAGCAGTTCTTC
J: TRBJ2-1; size: .; V: TRBV27; D: TRBD1; CDR3: CASSWTGGGNEQFF; DNA: TGTGCCAGCAGTTGGACAGGGGGAGGCAATGAGCAGTTCTTC
J: TRBJ1-5; size: once; V: TRBV14; D: TRBD1; CDR3: CASSQGNRGQPQHF; DNA: TGTGCCAGCAGCCAAGGAAACAGGGGACAGCCCCAGCATTTT
J: TRBJ2-1; size: .; V: TRBV7-9; D: TRBD1; CDR3: CASSSHPGQGSYNEQFF; DNA: TGTGCCAGCAGCTCTCACCCGGGACAGGGTTCCTACAATGAGCAGTTCTTC
J: TRBJ2-3; size: .; V: TRBV5-1; D: TRBD2; CDR3: CASSFFASGSADTQYF; DNA: TGCGCCAGCAGCTTCTTCGCTAGCGGGAGTGCAGATACGCAGTATTTT
J: TRBJ1-5; size: .; V: TRBV10-3; D: TRBD1; CDR3: CAISESSGGGQPQHF; DNA: TGTGCCATCAGTGAGTCATCAGGGGGCGGCCAGCCCCAGCATTTT
J: TRBJ2-7; size: .; V: TRBV2; D: TRBD2; CDR3: CASSSSGGGPYEQYF; DNA: TGTGCCAGCAGTTCTAGCGGGGGGGGCCCCTACGAGCAGTACTTC
J: TRBJ1-1; size: .; V: TRBV10-3; D: .; CDR3: CATQRIGEGNTEAFF; DNA: TGTGCCACCCAACGAATCGGAGAGGGGAACACTGAAGCTTTCTTT
J: TRBJ1-1; size: .; V: TRBV6-5; D: TRBD1; CDR3: CASRATGITEAFF; DNA: TGTGCCAGCAGGGCGACAGGGATCACTGAAGCTTTCTTT
J: TRBJ2-3; size: .; V: TRBV11-2; D: .; CDR3: CASSLDPGSSTDTQYF; DNA: TGTGCCAGCAGCTTAGACCCGGGATCTAGCACAGATACGCAGTATTTT
J: TRBJ1-5; size: few; V: TRBV24-1; D: .; CDR3: CATSDPNQPQHF; DNA: TGTGCCACCAGTGACCCAAATCAGCCCCAGCATTTT
J: TRBJ1-1; size: .; V: TRBV28; D: .; CDR3: CASIDRTNTEAFF; DNA: TGTGCCAGCATAGACAGGACGAACACTGAAGCTTTCTTT
J: TRBJ1-6; size: once; V: TRBV7-2; D: .; CDR3: CASSLIITQNSPLHF; DNA: TGTGCCAGCAGCTTAATAATAACTCAAAATTCACCCCTCCACTTT
J: TRBJ2-3; size: .; V: TRBV7-2; D: .; CDR3: CASSLAALDTDTQYF; DNA: TGTGCCAGCAGCTTAGCGGCACTAGACACAGATACGCAGTATTTT
J: TRBJ2-7; size: .; V: TRBV11-3; D: .; CDR3: CASADGISSYEQYF; DNA: TGTGCCAGCGCCGATGGCATAAGTTCCTACGAGCAGTACTTC
J: TRBJ1-2; size: .; V: TRBV24-1; D: .; CDR3: CATSATGYGYTF; DNA: TGTGCCACCAGTGCGACAGGATATGGCTACACCTTC
J: TRBJ1-1; size: .; V: TRBV11-2; D: TRBD1; CDR3: CASSWDSTNTEAFF; DNA: TGTGCCAGCAGCTGGGACAGCACGAACACTGAAGCTTTCTTT
J: TRBJ2-2; size: .; V: TRBV6-2/TRBV6-3; D: TRBD2; CDR3: CASSLHGLAGENTGELFF; DNA: TGTGCCAGCAGTTTACACGGACTAGCGGGAGAAAACACCGGGGAGCTGTTTTTT
J: TRBJ1-3; size: once; V: TRBV27; D: TRBD1; CDR3: CASSLVGTGSSGNTIYF; DNA: TGTGCCAGCAGTTTAGTCGGGACAGGGAGCTCTGGAAACACCATATATTTT
J: TRBJ1-1; size: .; V: TRBV4-2; D: .; CDR3: CASSQVNSRGTEAFF; DNA: TGTGCCAGCAGCCAAGTCAACTCCAGGGGCACTGAAGCTTTCTTT
J: TRBJ2-2; size: few; V: TRBV2; D: .; CDR3: CACRGDGELFF; DNA: TGTGCCTGCAGGGGCGACGGGGAGCTGTTTTTT
J: TRBJ1-4; size: .; V: TRBV7-9; D: .; CDR3: CASSLVPGNEKLFF; DNA: TGTGCCAGCAGCTTAGTCCCAGGGAATGAAAAACTGTTTTTT
J: TRBJ2-5; size: .; V: TRBV4-2; D: TRBD2; CDR3: CASSASGKAETQYF; DNA: TGTGCCAGCAGCGCTAGCGGGAAAGCAGAGACCCAGTACTTC
J: TRBJ1-2; size: .; V: TRBV5-1; D: .; CDR3: CASSLGRGNYGYTF; DNA: TGCGCCAGCAGCTTGGGTCGGGGAAACTATGGCTACACCTTC
J: TRBJ1-3; size: .; V: TRBV5-1; D: .; CDR3: CASSLGRGGNTIYF; DNA: TGCGCCAGCAGCTTGGGCAGGGGTGGAAACACCATATATTTT
J: TRBJ1-1; size: .; V: TRBV6-5; D: .; CDR3: CASSTGRPNTEAFF; DNA: TGTGCCAGCAGCACAGGGAGACCGAACACTGAAGCTTTCTTT
J: TRBJ1-5; size: .; V: TRBV5-1; D: .; CDR3: CASRPPWGVRQPQHF; DNA: TGCGCCAGCAGACCGCCTTGGGGGGTAAGACAGCCCCAGCATTTT
J: TRBJ2-7; size: .; V: TRBV4-3; D: .; CDR3: CASSQLGADEQYF; DNA: TGCGCCAGCAGCCAACTGGGGGCCGACGAGCAGTACTTC
J: TRBJ2-7; size: .; V: TRBV6-6; D: .; CDR3: CASSPHAGAGEQYF; DNA: TGTGCCAGCAGTCCCCATGCGGGGGCGGGGGAGCAGTACTTC
J: TRBJ2-1; size: .; V: TRBV28; D: .; CDR3: CASSSRDGRGNEQFF; DNA: TGTGCCAGCAGTTCACGGGACGGCAGGGGTAATGAGCAGTTCTTC
J: TRBJ1-3; size: .; V: TRBV4-3; D: .; CDR3: CASSQGGAGNTIYF; DNA: TGCGCCAGCAGCCAGGGGGGGGCTGGAAACACCATATATTTT
J: TRBJ1-1; size: few; V: TRBV15; D: .; CDR3: CATSRDRGMNTEAFF; DNA: TGTGCCACCAGCAGAGATCGGGGGATGAACACTGAAGCTTTCTTT
J: TRBJ2-1; size: .; V: TRBV27; D: TRBD2; CDR3: CASSSPGLAAYNEQFF; DNA: TGTGCCAGCAGTTCCCCGGGGCTAGCGGCCTACAATGAGCAGTTCTTC
J: TRBJ1-2; size: .; V: TRBV28; D: TRBD1; CDR3: CASSQRTGVDYGYTF; DNA: TGTGCCAGCAGCCAGAGGACAGGAGTTGACTATGGCTACACCTTC
J: TRBJ1-1; size: few; V: TRBV27; D: .; CDR3: CASSLEGVSTEAFF; DNA: TGTGCCAGCAGTTTAGAAGGGGTGAGCACTGAAGCTTTCTTT
J: TRBJ2-3; size: .; V: TRBV19; D: TRBD1; CDR3: CASSPPDRVPSPVSTDTQYF; DNA: TGTGCCAGTAGTCCCCCTGACAGGGTCCCCTCTCCAGTCAGCACAGATACGCAGTATTTT
J: TRBJ2-5; size: .; V: TRBV9; D: TRBD1; CDR3: CASSVDGTASETQYF; DNA: TGTGCCAGCAGCGTAGACGGGACAGCTTCGGAGACCCAGTACTTC
J: TRBJ1-1; size: few; V: TRBV29-1; D: .; CDR3: CSVPGEVGTEAFF; DNA: TGCAGCGTCCCGGGGGAGGTGGGCACTGAAGCTTTCTTT
J: TRBJ1-2; size: .; V: TRBV24-1; D: TRBD1; CDR3: CATSDSGDRGYGYTF; DNA: TGTGCCACCAGTGATTCCGGGGACAGGGGCTATGGCTACACCTTC
J: TRBJ2-5; size: .; V: TRBV10-3; D: .; CDR3: CAISGPGVETQYF; DNA: TGTGCCATCAGTGGGCCAGGGGTCGAGACCCAGTACTTC
J: TRBJ2-1; size: .; V: TRBV6-5; D: TRBD2; CDR3: CAAKPPGLAGARQFF; DNA: TGTGCCGCCAAACCGCCGGGACTAGCGGGGGCCAGGCAGTTCTTC